The sequence of this TCR beta chain was determined in a study of T-cell memory formation after mild COVID-19. Germline V gene data show CDR1 as KGHSH and CDR2 as LQKENI. The CDR3 is 13 residues long. V trimming: 6 bases; J trimming: 6 bases; junction bases outside the gene matches: 6. TCRdb reanalysed the 5' RACE reads using MiXCR and keeps one entry per CDR3 protein. The sample yields about 290,000 distinct CDR3 sequences, 15% to 20% seen once. The sample comprised PBMCs or a T cell subset sorted from them (not recorded which). The clonotype comes from a man aged 18 to 30 who had mild COVID-19 (a few samples of this study predate the infection). Cell type and time point are not known. The V gene is TRBV18, the J gene TRBJ2-7; TRBD1 aligns across 9 bases. The DNA of the CDR3 is TGTGCCAGCTCCGGGACAGGGCTCGGCGAGCAGTACTTC. Its translation is CASSGTGLGEQYF.